This entry is about one TCR beta chain. The antigen is not known. The sample is drawn from a study of shared clonotypes between healthy human individuals. Recent acute infections and vaccinations were absent in the healthy HIV-negative adult donors. The study, taken as a whole, reports: Large sequencing depth failed to make sorted-subset sequencing complete, rarefaction showed.

The assay was immunoSEQ multiplex PCR, and TCRdb's table has in-frame clones only and misses some. Here the sample spans a few hundred thousand clones, around 67% being singletons. This sequence was found in a man aged 30-40 years in good health. The sequenced sample consisted of memory CD4+ T cells sorted from blood. Subset of the sample: CD45RA-negative fraction.

Here the CDR3 reads CAISSGAEYNEQFF. The DNA for the CDR3 is TGTGCCATCAGCTCAGGGGCAGAGTACAATGAGCAGTTCTTC. The gene calls are TRBV10-3 and TRBJ2-1; D possibly corresponds to TRBD1 (6 bases). CDR3 length equals 14 residues. Deletions cut 6 bases from V and 4 bases from J, with 13 bases between. Per the germline V gene, CDR1 is ENHRY and CDR2 is SYGVKD.